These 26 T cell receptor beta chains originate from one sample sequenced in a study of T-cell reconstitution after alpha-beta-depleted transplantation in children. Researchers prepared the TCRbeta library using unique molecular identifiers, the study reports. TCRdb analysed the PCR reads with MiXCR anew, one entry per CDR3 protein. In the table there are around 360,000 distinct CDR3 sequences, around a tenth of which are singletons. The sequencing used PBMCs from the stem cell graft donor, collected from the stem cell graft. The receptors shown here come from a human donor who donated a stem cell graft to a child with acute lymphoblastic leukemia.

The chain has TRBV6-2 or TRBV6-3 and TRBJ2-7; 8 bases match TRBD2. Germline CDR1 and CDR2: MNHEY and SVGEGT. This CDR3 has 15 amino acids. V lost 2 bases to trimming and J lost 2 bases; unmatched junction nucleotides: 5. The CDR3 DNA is TGTGCCAGCAGTTACGAGCGGGGGAGACCCTACGAGCAGTACTTC. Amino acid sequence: CASSYERGRPYEQYF.

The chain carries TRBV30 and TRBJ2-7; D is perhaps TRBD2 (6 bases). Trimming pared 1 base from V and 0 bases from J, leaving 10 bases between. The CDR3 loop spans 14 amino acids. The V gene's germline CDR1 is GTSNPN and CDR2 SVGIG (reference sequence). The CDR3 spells CAWSGGGASYEQYF. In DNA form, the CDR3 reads TGTGCCTGGAGTGGCGGAGGGGCCTCCTACGAGCAGTACTTC.

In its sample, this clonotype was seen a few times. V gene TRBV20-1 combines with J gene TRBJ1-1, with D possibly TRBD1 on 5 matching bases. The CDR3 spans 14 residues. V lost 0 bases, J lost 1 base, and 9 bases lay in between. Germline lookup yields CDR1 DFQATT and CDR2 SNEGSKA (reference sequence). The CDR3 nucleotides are TGCAGTGCTAGAGATCCGACAGCGAACACTGAAGCTTTCTTT. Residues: CSARDPTANTEAFF.

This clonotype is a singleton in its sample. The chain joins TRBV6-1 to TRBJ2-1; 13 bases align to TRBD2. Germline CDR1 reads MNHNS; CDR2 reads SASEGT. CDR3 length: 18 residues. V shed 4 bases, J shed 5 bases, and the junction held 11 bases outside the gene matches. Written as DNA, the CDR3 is TGTGCCAGCAGTGGGGGGACTAGCGGGACCAAAGGACACAATGAGCAGTTCTTC. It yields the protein CASSGGTSGTKGHNEQFF.

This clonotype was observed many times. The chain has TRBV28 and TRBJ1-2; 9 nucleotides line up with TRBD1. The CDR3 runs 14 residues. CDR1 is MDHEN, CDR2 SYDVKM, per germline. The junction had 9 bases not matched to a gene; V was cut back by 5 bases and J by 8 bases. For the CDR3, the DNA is TGTGCCAGCAGTCCTCCGGGACAGGGTGGCGGCTACACCTTC. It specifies CASSPPGQGGGYTF.

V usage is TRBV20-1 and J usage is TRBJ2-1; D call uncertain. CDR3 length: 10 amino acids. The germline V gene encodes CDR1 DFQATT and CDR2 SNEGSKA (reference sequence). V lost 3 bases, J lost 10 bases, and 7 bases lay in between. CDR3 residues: CSASGGEQFF. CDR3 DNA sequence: TGCAGTGCTAGTGGCGGAGAGCAGTTCTTC.

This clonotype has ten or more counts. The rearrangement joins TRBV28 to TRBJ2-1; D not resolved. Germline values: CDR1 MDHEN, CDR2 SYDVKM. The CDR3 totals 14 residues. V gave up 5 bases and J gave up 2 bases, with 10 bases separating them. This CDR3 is CASSGRAPYNEQFF. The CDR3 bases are TGTGCCAGCAGTGGCCGGGCTCCCTACAATGAGCAGTTCTTC.

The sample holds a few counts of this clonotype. The CDR3 protein is CSAPWGGTQYF. In DNA form, the CDR3 reads TGCAGTGCCCCCTGGGGCGGGACCCAGTACTTC. The J gene is TRBJ2-5, the V gene TRBV20-1; possible D gene TRBD1, 5 bases. The V end lost 6 bases, the J end lost 7 bases, and 12 bases lay between the germline ends. The germline CDR1 and CDR2 sequences are DFQATT and SNEGSKA (reference sequence). The CDR3 spans 11 residues.

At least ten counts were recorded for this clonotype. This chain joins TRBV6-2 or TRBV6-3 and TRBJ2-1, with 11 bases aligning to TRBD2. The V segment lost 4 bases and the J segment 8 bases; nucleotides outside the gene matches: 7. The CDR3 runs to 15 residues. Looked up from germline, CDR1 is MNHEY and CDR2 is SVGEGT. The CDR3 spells CASSFTSGRVDEQFF. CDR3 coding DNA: TGTGCCAGCAGTTTTACTAGCGGGAGAGTTGATGAGCAGTTCTTC.

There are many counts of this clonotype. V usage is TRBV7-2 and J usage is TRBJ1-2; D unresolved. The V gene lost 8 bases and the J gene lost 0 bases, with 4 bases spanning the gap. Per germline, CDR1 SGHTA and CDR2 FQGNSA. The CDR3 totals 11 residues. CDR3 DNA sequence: TGTGCCAGCGGAGCTAACTATGGCTACACCTTC. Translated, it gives CASGANYGYTF.

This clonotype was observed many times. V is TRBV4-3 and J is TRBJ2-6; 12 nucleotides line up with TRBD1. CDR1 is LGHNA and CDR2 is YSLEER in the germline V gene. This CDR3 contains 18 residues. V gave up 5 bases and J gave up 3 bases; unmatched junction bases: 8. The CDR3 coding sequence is TGCGCCAGCAGCTTAGGGGGGACAGGGGGCGATGGGGCCAACGTCCTGACTTTC. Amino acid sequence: CASSLGGTGGDGANVLTF.

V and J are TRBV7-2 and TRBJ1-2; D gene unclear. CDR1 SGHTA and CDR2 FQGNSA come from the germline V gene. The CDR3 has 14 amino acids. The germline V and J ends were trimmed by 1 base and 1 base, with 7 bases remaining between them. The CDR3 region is CASSLEESNYGYTF. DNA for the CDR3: TGTGCCAGCAGCTTAGAGGAGAGTAACTATGGCTACACCTTC.

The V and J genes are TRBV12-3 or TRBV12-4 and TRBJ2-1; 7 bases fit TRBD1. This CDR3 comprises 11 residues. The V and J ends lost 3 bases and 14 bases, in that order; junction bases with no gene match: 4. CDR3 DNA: TGTGCCAGCAGTTTGACAGGGTCGGAGTTCTTC. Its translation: CASSLTGSEFF.

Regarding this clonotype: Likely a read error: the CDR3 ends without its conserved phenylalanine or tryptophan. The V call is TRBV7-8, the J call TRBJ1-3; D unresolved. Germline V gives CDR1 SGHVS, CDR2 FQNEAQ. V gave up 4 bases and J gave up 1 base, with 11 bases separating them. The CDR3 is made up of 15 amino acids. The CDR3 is CASSSVPGSGNTIYL. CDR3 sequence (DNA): TGTGCCAGCAGCTCTGTCCCCGGGTCTGGAAACACCATATATTTG.

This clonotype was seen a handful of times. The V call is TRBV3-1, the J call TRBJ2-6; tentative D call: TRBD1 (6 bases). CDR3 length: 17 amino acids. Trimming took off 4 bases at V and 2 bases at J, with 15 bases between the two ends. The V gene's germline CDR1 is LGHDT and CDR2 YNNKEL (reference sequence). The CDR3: CASSLATGWAGANVLTF. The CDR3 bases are TGTGCCAGCAGCCTGGCTACAGGGTGGGCTGGGGCCAACGTCCTGACTTTC.

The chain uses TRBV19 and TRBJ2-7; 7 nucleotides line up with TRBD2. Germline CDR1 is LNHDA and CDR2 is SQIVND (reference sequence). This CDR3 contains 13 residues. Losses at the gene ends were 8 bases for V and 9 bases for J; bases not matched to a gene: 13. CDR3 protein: CASSTGGRGRQYF. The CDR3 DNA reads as TGTGCCAGTTCCACGGGAGGTCGGGGACGGCAGTACTTC.

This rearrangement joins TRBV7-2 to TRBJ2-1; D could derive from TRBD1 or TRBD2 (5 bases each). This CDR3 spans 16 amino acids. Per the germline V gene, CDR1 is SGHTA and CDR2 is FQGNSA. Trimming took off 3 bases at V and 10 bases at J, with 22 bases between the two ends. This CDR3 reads CASSFPTGTARWEQFF. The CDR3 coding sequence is TGTGCCAGCAGCTTCCCCACCGGGACGGCCAGGTGGGAGCAGTTCTTC.

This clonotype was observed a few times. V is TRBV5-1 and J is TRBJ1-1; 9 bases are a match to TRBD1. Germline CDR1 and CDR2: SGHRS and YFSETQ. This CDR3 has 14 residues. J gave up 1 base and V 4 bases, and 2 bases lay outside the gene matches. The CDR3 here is CASSIQGANTEAFF. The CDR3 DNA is TGCGCCAGCAGCATACAGGGGGCGAACACTGAAGCTTTCTTT.

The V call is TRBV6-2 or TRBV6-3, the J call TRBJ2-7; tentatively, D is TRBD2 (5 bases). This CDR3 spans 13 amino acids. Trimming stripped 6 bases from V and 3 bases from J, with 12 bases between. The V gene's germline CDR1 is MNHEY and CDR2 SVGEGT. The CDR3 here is CASSWTSSYEQYF. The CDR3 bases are TGTGCCAGCAGCTGGACTTCCAGCTACGAGCAGTACTTC.

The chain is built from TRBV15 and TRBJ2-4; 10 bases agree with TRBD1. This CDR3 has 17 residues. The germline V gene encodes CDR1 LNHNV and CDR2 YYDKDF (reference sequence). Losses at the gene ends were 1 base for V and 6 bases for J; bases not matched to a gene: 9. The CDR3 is CATSRGGGTGAPNIQYF. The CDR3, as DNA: TGTGCCACCAGCAGAGGAGGGGGGACAGGGGCCCCAAACATTCAGTACTTC.

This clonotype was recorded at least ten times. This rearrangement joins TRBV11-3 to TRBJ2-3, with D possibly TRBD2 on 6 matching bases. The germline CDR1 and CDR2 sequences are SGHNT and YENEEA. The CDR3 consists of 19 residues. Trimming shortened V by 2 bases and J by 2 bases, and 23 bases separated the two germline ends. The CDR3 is CASSLRSPLARLSTDTQYF. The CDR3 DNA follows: TGTGCCAGCAGCTTAAGGTCCCCGCTAGCGCGGCTGTCCACAGATACGCAGTATTTT. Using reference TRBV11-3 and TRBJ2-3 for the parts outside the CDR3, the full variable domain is EAGVVQSPRYKIIEKKQPVAFWCNPISGHNTLYWYLQNLGQGPELLIRYENEEAVDDSQLPKDRFSAERLKGVDSTLKIQPAELGDSAVYLCASSLRSPLARLSTDTQYFGPGTRLTVL.

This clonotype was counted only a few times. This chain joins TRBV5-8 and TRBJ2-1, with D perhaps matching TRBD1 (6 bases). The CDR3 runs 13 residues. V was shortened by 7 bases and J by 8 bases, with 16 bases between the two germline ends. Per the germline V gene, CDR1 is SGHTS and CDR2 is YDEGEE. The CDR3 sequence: CASPGQPIYEQFF. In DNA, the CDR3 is TGTGCCAGCCCCGGACAGCCTATATATGAGCAGTTCTTC.

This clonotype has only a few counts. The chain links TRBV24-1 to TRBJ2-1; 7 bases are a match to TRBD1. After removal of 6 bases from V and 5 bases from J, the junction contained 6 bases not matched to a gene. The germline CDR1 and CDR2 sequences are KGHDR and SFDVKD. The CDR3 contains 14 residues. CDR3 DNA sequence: TGTGCCACCAGTAGGGGGCAGATAGACAATGAGCAGTTCTTC. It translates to CATSRGQIDNEQFF.

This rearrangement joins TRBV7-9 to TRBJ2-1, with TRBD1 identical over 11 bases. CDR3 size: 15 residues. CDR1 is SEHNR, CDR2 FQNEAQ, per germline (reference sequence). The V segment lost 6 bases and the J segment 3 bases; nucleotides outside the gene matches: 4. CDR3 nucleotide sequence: TGTGCCAGCAGGCAGGGACAGGGGGTCTACAATGAGCAGTTCTTC. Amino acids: CASRQGQGVYNEQFF.

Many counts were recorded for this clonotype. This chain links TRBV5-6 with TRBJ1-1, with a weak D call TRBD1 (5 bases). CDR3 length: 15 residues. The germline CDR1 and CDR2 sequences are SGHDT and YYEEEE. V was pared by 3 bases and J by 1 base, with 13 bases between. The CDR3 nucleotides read TGTGCCAGCAGCTGGCTCTTTGGGGGGAACACTGAAGCTTTCTTT. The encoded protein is CASSWLFGGNTEAFF.

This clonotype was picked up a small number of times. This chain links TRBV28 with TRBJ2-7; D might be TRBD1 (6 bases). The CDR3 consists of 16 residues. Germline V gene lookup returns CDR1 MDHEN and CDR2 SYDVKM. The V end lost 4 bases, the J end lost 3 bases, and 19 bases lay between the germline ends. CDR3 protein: CASSSSGRGDNYEQYF. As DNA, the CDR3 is TGTGCCAGCAGTTCCTCGGGTAGAGGGGACAACTACGAGCAGTACTTC. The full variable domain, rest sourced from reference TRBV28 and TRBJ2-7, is DVKVTQSSRYLVKRTGEKVFLECVQDMDHENMFWYRQDPGLGLRLIYFSYDVKMKEKGDIPEGYSVSREKKERFSLILESASTNQTSMYLCASSSSGRGDNYEQYFGPGTRLTVT.